This TCR beta chain was recovered during a study of graft-versus-host responses after intestinal transplantation. About the research overall: Anti-thymocyte globulin induction, then tacrolimus and steroids for about three years, went to all recipients.

Produced via immunoSEQ multiplex PCR; TCRdb's table is partial and in-frame only. The sample lists fewer than 45,000 clones; about 90% were seen once. The CDR3 contains 16 residues. V trimming: 1 base; J trimming: 5 bases; junction bases outside the gene matches: 7. CDR1 is SGHAT and CDR2 is FQNNGV in the germline V gene. The V gene is TRBV11-2, the J gene TRBJ2-5, with 10 nucleotides matching TRBD2. The sequenced sample was PBMCs, obtained around 43 weeks after intestinal transplant. This TCR was recovered from a human patient who received an intestinal transplant, so some T cells may come from the graft donor. As DNA, the CDR3 is TGTGCCAGCAGCTTAGCTCAGCGGGGGGGCCGGGAGACCCAGTACTTC. Its translation: CASSLAQRGGRETQYF.